Listed below are T cell receptor beta chains from one sample, sequenced in a study of T cell responses to AZD1222 COVID-19 vaccine. The data were produced by immunoSEQ multiplex PCR, yet TCRdb's version contains in-frame clones alone and is incomplete. In the table there are about 150,000 clones, approximately 90% of which are singletons. The input for sequencing was peripheral blood, taken on day 0 of AZD1222 vaccination. These receptors were obtained from an adult in good health. The CDR3 runs from the conserved cysteine through the conserved F or W. D genes are given only for firm matches. The listing skips clone size in some rows; elsewhere it reads once, few, many or a size class.

abundance	j_gene	v_gene	d_gene	CDR3nt	CDR3aa
few	TRBJ1-1	TRBV6-5	-	TGTGCCAGCAGTGACTCAGGTGAAGCTTTCTTT	CASSDSGEAFF
-	TRBJ2-1	TRBV15	-	TGTGCCACCAGCGGGAGAGCGGCAACCTACAATGAGCAGTTCTTC	CATSGRAATYNEQFF
-	TRBJ1-6	TRBV2	-	TGTGCCAGCAGTGGCAGGGGAGATTCACCCCTCCACTTT	CASSGRGDSPLHF
-	TRBJ1-2	TRBV7-2	-	TGTGCCAGCAGCTTAGATACTCCCAGGCTATCCTCCTATGGCTACACCTTC	CASSLDTPRLSSYGYTF
-	TRBJ2-1	TRBV13	-	TGTGCCAGCAGCTTCTCCGACCTAGCCTATACCGGGGGTGAGCAGTTCTTC	CASSFSDLAYTGGEQFF
once	TRBJ2-1	TRBV6-2/TRBV6-3	TRBD2	TGTGCCAGCAGTGGAATAGCGGGGGGGCCGTTTTTAGGCTACAATGAGCAGTTCTTC	CASSGIAGGPFLGYNEQFF
-	TRBJ1-1	TRBV7-3	-	TGTGCCAGCAGCCCCTCTACAGGGAGCATGAACACTGAAGCTTTCTTT	CASSPSTGSMNTEAFF
once	TRBJ2-7	TRBV7-9	-	TGTGCCAGCAGCTTAGCGCAGGGTCTCTCCCACGAGCAGTACTTC	CASSLAQGLSHEQYF
few	TRBJ1-5	TRBV19	-	TGTGCCAGTAGTATGGCAGGGGGCAATCAGCCCCAGCATTTT	CASSMAGGNQPQHF
-	TRBJ1-2	TRBV7-2	-	TGTGCCAGCAGCTTAGACTATGGGGGCTATGGCTACACCTTC	CASSLDYGGYGYTF
-	TRBJ2-1	TRBV5-4	-	TGTGCCAGCAGCTCGCGGGACAGCAATGAGCAGTTCTTC	CASSSRDSNEQFF
-	TRBJ1-1	TRBV7-9	TRBD1	TGTGCCAGCAGCGCGGGACAGAAGAACACTGAAGCTTTCTTT	CASSAGQKNTEAFF
-	TRBJ2-1	TRBV2	TRBD1	TGTGCCAGCAGGGCGAGGACAGGTACGCACAACAATGAGCAGTTCTTC	CASRARTGTHNNEQFF
-	TRBJ2-2	TRBV28	TRBD1	TGTGCCAGCAGAAGGGACAGAGACACCGGGGAGCTGTTTTTT	CASRRDRDTGELFF
-	TRBJ1-6	TRBV27	-	TGTGCCAGCAGTTTTGGTCCCAGGGATAATTCACCCCTCCACTTT	CASSFGPRDNSPLHF
once	TRBJ2-6	TRBV27	TRBD1	TGTGCCAGCAGCAAAGGAAGACCGGGACAGATCAGTTTCCCCTCTGGGGCCAACGTCCTGACTTTC	CASSKGRPGQISFPSGANVLTF
-	TRBJ2-1	TRBV7-8	TRBD1	TGTGCCAGCATCTACAGACCGGGACAGGGCTTCAATGAGCAGTTCTTC	CASIYRPGQGFNEQFF
-	TRBJ2-3	TRBV10-3	TRBD2	TGTGCCATCAGTGAGACTCGACTAGCGGGGACTTTCAGTACGCAGTATTTT	CAISETRLAGTFSTQYF
-	TRBJ1-2	TRBV27	TRBD1	TGTGCCAGCAGTTGGGGGACAGACTATGGCTACACCTTC	CASSWGTDYGYTF
once	TRBJ1-5	TRBV5-4	-	TGTGCCAGCAGCCCGGGTGTTAATCAGCCCCAGCATTTT	CASSPGVNQPQHF
-	TRBJ1-1	TRBV5-1	-	TGCGCCAGCAGGGACGGGTCGGGACTGACGAACACTGAAGCTTTCTTT	CASRDGSGLTNTEAFF
-	TRBJ2-2	TRBV5-1	TRBD2	TGCGCCAGCAGCGCCCTCGGGACTAGCGGGAGGAACCTCGTCCGGGAGCTGTTTTTT	CASSALGTSGRNLVRELFF
-	TRBJ1-2	TRBV19	-	TGTGCCAGTAGTCTTGACAGAGCGACTAACTATGGCTACACCTTC	CASSLDRATNYGYTF
-	TRBJ2-3	TRBV27	-	TGTGCCAGCAGTCCTACAGAAGTCAGCACAGATACGCAGTATTTT	CASSPTEVSTDTQYF
-	TRBJ1-2	TRBV3-1/TRBV3-2	TRBD1	TGTGCCAGCAGCCAAGATCGAAGGGGGGCAGGGGGTAACTATGGCTACACCTTC	CASSQDRRGAGGNYGYTF
-	TRBJ1-4	TRBV19	TRBD1	TGTGCCAGTAGTAACCGGGACAGAGAAAAACTGTTTTTT	CASSNRDREKLFF
-	TRBJ1-5	TRBV30	-	TGTGCCTGGAGAGGGGGGAACAATCAGCCCCAGCATTTT	CAWRGGNNQPQHF
-	TRBJ2-7	TRBV3-1/TRBV3-2	-	TGTGCCAGCAGCCAAGATAAAGGATTTTCCGAGCAGTACTTC	CASSQDKGFSEQYF
-	TRBJ2-5	TRBV5-8	TRBD1	TGTGCCAGCAGCTCCGTGACAGGGGGCATGGAGACCCAGTACTTC	CASSSVTGGMETQYF
-	TRBJ2-7	TRBV15	TRBD2	TGTGCCACCAGCAGAGATACGGCACTGGGGGGGAACGAGCAGTACTTC	CATSRDTALGGNEQYF
-	TRBJ1-5	TRBV7-8	TRBD1	TGTGCCAGCAGCTTGGGACAGGGGGCAGATCAGCCCCAGCATTTT	CASSLGQGADQPQHF
-	TRBJ1-5	TRBV19	TRBD1	TGTGCCAGTAGTATCGACAGGGGAAATCAGCCCCAGCATTTT	CASSIDRGNQPQHF
-	TRBJ1-5	TRBV5-1	-	TGCGCCAGCAGCTTGGGGATTTCTCAGCCCCAGCATTTT	CASSLGISQPQHF
once	TRBJ1-2	TRBV15	-	TGTGCCACCAGCACCAGGAACTATGGCTACACCTTC	CATSTRNYGYTF
once	TRBJ1-2	TRBV18	TRBD1	TGTGCCAGCTCACGCCAGAAAACAGGGGAATATGGCTACACCTTC	CASSRQKTGEYGYTF
-	TRBJ1-6	TRBV5-6	-	TGTGCCAGCAGCTTGGGACCTGTAAATTCACCCCTCCACTTT	CASSLGPVNSPLHF
-	TRBJ1-5	TRBV9	-	TGTGCCAGCGGGGGAGTCTTAGAGAATCAGCCCCAGCATTTT	CASGGVLENQPQHF
once	TRBJ2-3	TRBV11-3	TRBD2	TGTGCCAGCAGCTTAGGACTAGCGGAAGCCGTGGATACGCAGTATTTT	CASSLGLAEAVDTQYF
-	TRBJ2-3	TRBV28	TRBD1	TGTGCCACTACCACACCGGGACAGGTAACAGATACGCAGTATTTT	CATTTPGQVTDTQYF
-	TRBJ2-7	TRBV11-2	-	TGTGCCAGCAGCTTAATCCGGGGGCACCTCCTCTACGAGCAGTACTTC	CASSLIRGHLLYEQYF
-	TRBJ2-7	TRBV29-1	-	TGCAGCGTTGGCGGGGGCAGGGGAAAGCGGGAGCAGTACTTC	CSVGGGRGKREQYF
-	TRBJ1-1	TRBV5-1	-	TGCGCCAGCAGCTTGGTGGATATCAACACTGAAGCTTTCTTT	CASSLVDINTEAFF
-	TRBJ1-3	TRBV25-1	-	TGTGCCAACCGACAGCGACTATTCTCTGGAAACACCATATATTTT	CANRQRLFSGNTIYF
-	TRBJ1-5	TRBV28	-	TGTGCCAGCAGTTTCGGGACACTAGTCAATCAGCCCCAGCATTTT	CASSFGTLVNQPQHF
-	TRBJ1-1	TRBV13	-	TGTGCCAGCAGCTTGCGGGGCATGAACACTGAAGCTTTCTTT	CASSLRGMNTEAFF
-	TRBJ2-1	TRBV3-1/TRBV3-2	TRBD2	TGTGCCAGCAGCCCCAGCGGGAGAGTCCCCAATGAGCAGTTCTTC	CASSPSGRVPNEQFF
-	TRBJ1-5	TRBV4-1	-	TGCGCCAGCAGCCCACCCGACAGTGCCCTAAGGCAGCCCCAGCATTTT	CASSPPDSALRQPQHF
few	TRBJ1-5	TRBV21-1	-	TGTGCCAGCAGCAGGGGCGGGAAGAATCAGCCCCAGCATTTT	CASSRGGKNQPQHF
-	TRBJ1-3	TRBV12-5	-	TGTGCTAGTGGTTTGGTACGCAGGGCGGGAAACACCATATATTTT	CASGLVRRAGNTIYF
-	TRBJ2-4	TRBV6-1	-	TGTGCCAGCAGTGAAGTTGTCGGGCTAGCCAAAAACATTCAGTACTTC	CASSEVVGLAKNIQYF
-	TRBJ1-5	TRBV4-3	-	TGCGCCAGCAGCCAAGGGCTGAGTCAGCCCCAGCATTTT	CASSQGLSQPQHF
-	TRBJ1-6	TRBV7-9	-	TGTGCCAGCAGCTCATTGACAGGAGCTGGCTCACCCCTCCACTTT	CASSSLTGAGSPLHF
-	TRBJ2-5	TRBV7-9	TRBD1	TGTGCCAGCAGCTTAGCTCGGGACAGCCGAAAGACCCAGTACTTC	CASSLARDSRKTQYF
-	TRBJ1-2	TRBV7-3	-	TGTGCCAGCAGCTCCCGGGACATCTCCTATGGCTACACCTTC	CASSSRDISYGYTF
-	TRBJ1-3	TRBV18	-	TGTGCCAGCTCACCGGCGGGAGTGAACACCATATATTTT	CASSPAGVNTIYF